The 22 T cell receptor beta chains given below trace back to one sample, sequenced in a study of T cell responses to AZD1222 COVID-19 vaccine. TCRdb's table, derived via immunoSEQ multiplex PCR, lists solely in-frame clones and lacks some. The sample consists of more than 85,000 clones, approximately 87% of them appearing once. The sample here was peripheral blood, taken on day 0 of AZD1222 vaccination. The receptors derive from an adult in good health.

This chain connects TRBV28 to TRBJ2-1; no reliable D call. Deletions cut 7 bases from V and 2 bases from J, with 12 bases between. Germline assignment: CDR1 MDHEN and CDR2 SYDVKM. The CDR3 consists of 14 residues. CDR3 coding DNA: TGTGCCAGCAAGTGGAGAAATCCCTACAATGAGCAGTTCTTC. Its translation is CASKWRNPYNEQFF.

CDR3 nucleotide sequence: TGTGCCAGCAGCTTATCAGCGGGGGGGCTCACAGATACGCAGTATTTT. Its translation: CASSLSAGGLTDTQYF. The chain joins TRBV7-9 to TRBJ2-3; 10 bases map to TRBD2. Germline V gene data show CDR1 as SEHNR and CDR2 as FQNEAQ (reference sequence). V dropped 2 bases and J dropped 2; count of bases not matched to a gene: 4. There are 16 residues in the CDR3.

CDR3 nucleotide sequence: TGTGCCAGCTCGGAGGCTGGCAATCAGCCCCAGCATTTT. This encodes CASSEAGNQPQHF. The V gene is TRBV6-5, the J gene TRBJ1-5; D call uncertain. CDR1 and CDR2 (germline): MNHEY, SVGAGI. V lost 8 bases, J lost 2 bases, and 10 bases lay in between. The CDR3 extends over 13 amino acids.

The chain employs TRBV10-3 and TRBJ1-1; D perhaps matches TRBD1 (6 bases). Trimming shortened V by 6 bases and J by 1 base, and 9 bases separated the two germline ends. From germline, CDR1 is ENHRY and CDR2 SYGVKD. CDR3 length equals 13 residues. This CDR3 reads CAIRRTENTEAFF. The CDR3 coding sequence is TGTGCCATCAGACGGACAGAGAACACTGAAGCTTTCTTT.

The genes are TRBV19 and TRBJ1-6, with TRBD1 identical over 8 bases. V was clipped by 4 bases and J by 0 bases; unmatched bases: 2. Germline loops: CDR1 LNHDA, CDR2 SQIVND (reference sequence). There are 16 residues in the CDR3. CDR3 sequence (DNA): TGTGCCAGTAGTACCGACAGGGGCTCCTATAATTCACCCCTCCACTTT. It yields the protein CASSTDRGSYNSPLHF. Drawing the rest from reference TRBV19 and TRBJ1-6, the complete variable domain is DGGITQSPKYLFRKEGQNVTLSCEQNLNHDAMYWYRQDPGQGLRLIYYSQIVNDFQKGDIAEGYSVSREKKESFPLTVTSAQKNPTAFYLCASSTDRGSYNSPLHFGNGTRLTVT.

This clone was seen a single time. V is TRBV5-1 and J is TRBJ2-7, with TRBD1 identical over 7 bases. Trimming removed 7 bases from V and 2 bases from J; junction bases left unmatched: 9. Germline values: CDR1 SGHRS, CDR2 YFSETQ. This CDR3 contains 14 residues. CDR3 region: CASRPGTVTYEQYF. The DNA of the CDR3 is TGCGCCAGCCGTCCAGGGACAGTTACCTACGAGCAGTACTTC.

V usage is TRBV25-1 and J usage is TRBJ2-7; 8 bases are shared with TRBD1. The V and J ends lost 4 bases and 5 bases, in that order; junction bases with no gene match: 4. The CDR3 totals 13 residues. Germline CDR1 reads MGHDK; CDR2 reads SYGVNS. This CDR3 is CASSGTGRHEQYF. The CDR3 DNA reads as TGTGCCAGCAGTGGGACAGGGCGACACGAGCAGTACTTC.

This clone was observed once. The chain recombines TRBV2 with TRBJ2-5; D uncertain. Trimming took off 3 bases at V and 5 bases at J, with 13 bases between the two ends. Germline V gene lookup returns CDR1 SNHLY and CDR2 FYNNEI. The CDR3 covers 14 residues. In nucleotides, the CDR3 is TGTGCCAGCAGTGAGCGGCTAGTTGCGGAGACCCAGTACTTC. This codes for CASSERLVAETQYF.

The V gene is TRBV6-6, the J gene TRBJ1-5; 7 bases are a match to TRBD1. After removal of 1 base from V and 11 bases from J, the junction contained 14 bases not matched to a gene. Germline V gene data show CDR1 as MNHNY and CDR2 as SVGAGI (reference sequence). The CDR3 runs 16 residues. DNA for the CDR3: TGTGCCAGCAGTTACTTCGACAGGGCTGCTGTGGAGGCCCAGCATTTT. Protein product: CASSYFDRAAVEAQHF.

The V and J genes are TRBV7-2 and TRBJ1-1, with TRBD1 matching 7 bases. V was pared by 5 bases and J by 11 bases, with 8 bases of the junction left unmatched. The CDR3 is 12 residues long. Germline-derived CDR1 and CDR2 are SGHTA and FQGNSA. CDR3: CASSLTGALAFF. CDR3 nucleotide sequence: TGTGCCAGCAGCCTTACAGGGGCACTCGCTTTCTTT.

This sequence joins TRBV19 and TRBJ1-5; no clear D. CDR1 LNHDA and CDR2 SQIVND come from the germline V gene (reference sequence). The CDR3 consists of 13 residues. Trimming stripped 3 bases from V and 5 bases from J, with 8 bases between. CDR3 DNA sequence: TGTGCCAGTAGTATCGCCTCGGATCAGCCCCAGCATTTT. Protein product: CASSIASDQPQHF.

This clone was seen a handful of times. Other DNA sequences within the sample encode an identical CDR3. The chain recombines TRBV9 with TRBJ1-5, with D unclear. Deletions cut 0 bases from V and 0 bases from J, with 4 bases between. CDR1 and CDR2 (germline): SGDLS, YYNGEE. The CDR3 sequence is 14 residues long. This chain's CDR3 is CASSVGHSNQPQHF. The CDR3, as DNA: TGTGCCAGCAGCGTAGGACATAGCAATCAGCCCCAGCATTTT. Variable domain in full (rest from reference TRBV9 and TRBJ1-5): DSGVTQTPKHLITATGQRVTLRCSPRSGDLSVYWYQQSLDQGLQFLIQYYNGEERAKGNILERFSAQQFPDLHSELNLSSLELGDSALYFCASSVGHSNQPQHFGDGTRLSIL.

This chain connects TRBV7-2 to TRBJ1-1, with TRBD1 matching 7 bases. Germline CDR1 and CDR2: SGHTA and FQGNSA. The ends lost 4 bases at V and 5 bases at J; junction bases unmatched: 7. The CDR3 contains 14 residues. The CDR3 region is CASSWVRGQTEAFF. The CDR3 DNA is TGTGCCAGCAGCTGGGTAAGGGGGCAAACTGAAGCTTTCTTT.

The V call is TRBV6-1, the J call TRBJ2-3; TRBD1 or TRBD2 may be the D gene (5 bases each). The CDR3 loop spans 16 amino acids. Germline V lookup: CDR1 MNHNS, CDR2 SASEGT. The V gene lost 3 bases and the J gene lost 0 bases, with 13 bases spanning the gap. The CDR3 loop is CASSEYRDQSTDTQYF. The CDR3 nucleotides read TGTGCCAGCAGTGAGTATAGGGACCAAAGCACAGATACGCAGTATTTT.

The CDR3 region has the DNA TGTGCCAGCAGGCAGGCAGAAAACACCATATATTTT. This gives the protein CASRQAENTIYF. The gene calls are TRBV3-1 (or the pseudogene TRBV3-2) and TRBJ1-3; D unclear. Trimming took 6 bases from V and 6 from J, leaving 9 bases between them. The CDR3 consists of 12 residues. CDR1 and CDR2 from the germline V gene are LGHDT and YNNKEL (reference sequence).

The rearrangement links TRBV5-5 to TRBJ1-3; D possibly corresponds to TRBD1 (5 bases). Germline CDR1 and CDR2: SGHKS and YYEKEE (reference sequence). The CDR3 has 15 amino acids. With 4 bases removed from V and 3 bases from J, the gap between germline ends came to 14 bases. CDR3 in DNA: TGTGCCAGCAGCCTGGACACACTCGGTGGAAACACCATATATTTT. Translation: CASSLDTLGGNTIYF.

The CDR3 reads CASSPIYSGSGVVYGYTF. The DNA for the CDR3 is TGTGCCAGCTCGCCTATCTACTCCGGGTCAGGGGTGGTCTATGGCTACACCTTC. The chain employs TRBV18 and TRBJ1-2; weak D call: TRBD1 (6 bases). The CDR3 spans 18 residues. The V end lost 6 bases, the J end lost 4 bases, and 27 bases lay between the germline ends. The germline V gene encodes CDR1 KGHSH and CDR2 LQKENI.

Of note for this clone: Other DNA sequences in the same sample also yield this CDR3. V gene TRBV6-5 combines with J gene TRBJ2-2, with TRBD1 matching over 8 bases. Germline V gene sequence: CDR1 MNHEY, CDR2 SVGAGI. The CDR3 runs 14 residues. V lost 6 bases and J lost 8; bases outside the gene matches: 8. The CDR3 DNA reads TGTGCCAGCAGACTGACAGGGGTAACGGGGGAGCTGTTTTTT. Translation gives CASRLTGVTGELFF.

As for this clone: Sequence at one end of the junction differs from germline and may be a read error. The chain employs TRBV6-1 and TRBJ1-6; TRBD1 aligns across 10 bases. CDR1 and CDR2 from the germline V gene are MNHNS and SASEGT. The CDR3 spans 18 residues. For the CDR3, the DNA is TGTGCCAGCAGGGAAGACAGGGGGCTTGTGGGGACTTCTTCACCCCTCCACTTT. Protein: CASREDRGLVGTSSPLHF.

V and J are TRBV6-6 and TRBJ1-5; no reliable D call. V was clipped by 6 bases and J by 4 bases, with 7 bases between them. The germline CDR1 and CDR2 sequences are MNHNY and SVGAGI (reference sequence). CDR3 length: 12 residues. The CDR3 is CASRAGNQPQHF. Written as DNA, the CDR3 is TGTGCCAGCAGAGCAGGTAATCAGCCCCAGCATTTT.

The chain couples TRBV20-1 to TRBJ1-5; D remains unclear. The germline CDR1 and CDR2 sequences are DFQATT and SNEGSKA (reference sequence). CDR3 size: 14 residues. Trimming removed 3 bases at V and 2 bases at J, with 11 bases between. CDR3 in amino acids: CSASQDWGNQPQHF. The CDR3 nucleotides are TGCAGTGCTAGTCAGGACTGGGGCAATCAGCCCCAGCATTTT.

The V gene is TRBV7-3, the J gene TRBJ1-6, with 10 positions matching TRBD1. Losses at the gene ends were 5 bases for V and 8 bases for J; bases not matched to a gene: 3. The CDR3 totals 14 residues. Germline V lookup: CDR1 SGHTA, CDR2 FQGTGA. This chain's CDR3 is CASSQTGGDSPLHF. CDR3 coding DNA: TGTGCCAGCAGCCAGACAGGGGGCGATTCACCCCTCCACTTT.